The 17 T cell receptor beta chains given below trace back to one sample, sequenced in a study of OX40 agonist ivuxolimab in advanced cancers. The table came from immunoSEQ multiplex PCR; TCRdb's copy has only in-frame clones and leaves some out. The data contain about 20,000 clones, around nine tenths of them singletons. Sequenced material: CD4+ or CD8+ T cells sorted from blood, taken in a trial of the OX40 agonist ivuxolimab. The receptors shown here come from an adult with an advanced solid tumor such as melanoma, head and neck, liver or kidney cancer.

This clone turned up a few times. The V call is TRBV19, the J call TRBJ2-6; TRBD1 matches 7 bases. Germline trimming cut 6 bases from V and 3 bases from J; bases unmatched to any gene: 14. This CDR3 contains 18 residues. Germline loops: CDR1 LNHDA, CDR2 SQIVND (reference sequence). The CDR3 spells CASRSTPGGRGGANVLTF. The CDR3 region has the DNA TGTGCCAGTAGATCCACTCCAGGGGGACGCGGTGGGGCCAACGTCCTGACTTTC.

In this sample, this clone turned up once. The chain carries TRBV7-9 and TRBJ1-1, with D possibly matching TRBD1 (6 bases). Germline V lookup: CDR1 SEHNR, CDR2 FQNEAQ (reference sequence). The CDR3 is 17 residues long. The ends were cut back, 1 base at V and 6 bases at J, with 21 bases in the middle. The CDR3 sequence is CASSLDFFTGSEAEAFF. The DNA of the CDR3 is TGTGCCAGCAGCTTAGATTTTTTTACAGGGAGTGAGGCTGAAGCTTTCTTT.

The V gene is TRBV10-3, the J gene TRBJ1-2; 9 nucleotides align to TRBD1. J gave up 8 bases and V 2 bases, and 9 bases lay outside the gene matches. This CDR3 spans 15 amino acids. CDR1 ENHRY and CDR2 SYGVKD come from the germline V gene. The CDR3 reads CAISEPGQGLVGYTF. CDR3 in DNA: TGTGCCATCAGTGAGCCGGGACAGGGCTTGGTAGGCTACACCTTC.

This sequence joins TRBV5-1 and TRBJ1-2; the D gene is possibly TRBD1 (5 bases). The CDR3 runs to 12 residues. Germline CDR1 reads SGHRS; CDR2 reads YFSETQ. The ends were cut back, 7 bases at V and 1 base at J, with 8 bases in the middle. CDR3 bases: TGCGCCAGCTCGGGGGGTAACTATGGCTACACCTTC. Protein sequence: CASSGGNYGYTF.

The rearrangement links TRBV19 to TRBJ1-5, with 9 bases lining up with TRBD1. The CDR3 has 18 amino acids. J was trimmed by 5 bases and V by 4 bases; bases with no gene match: 15. From germline, CDR1 is LNHDA and CDR2 SQIVND (reference sequence). The CDR3 loop is CASSTRLTGTGTDQPQHF. The CDR3 DNA is TGTGCCAGTAGTACGCGGCTTACCGGGACAGGGACGGATCAGCCCCAGCATTTT.

This clone was seen just once. This chain connects TRBV9 to TRBJ1-3; the match to TRBD1 covers 7 bases. The ends lost 3 bases at V and 4 bases at J; junction bases unmatched: 7. The CDR3 has 15 residues. Germline V gives CDR1 SGDLS, CDR2 YYNGEE. CDR3 nucleotides: TGTGCCAGCAGCGACGACAGGGAAGGCGGAAACACCATATATTTT. Its protein product is CASSDDREGGNTIYF.

Concerning this clone: This sample includes further DNA sequences coding for the same CDR3. The rearrangement links TRBV30 to TRBJ2-2; possibly TRBD1 for D (5 bases). Germline V lookup: CDR1 GTSNPN, CDR2 SVGIG (reference sequence). The germline V and J ends were trimmed by 0 bases and 3 bases, with 5 bases remaining between them. CDR3 length: 13 amino acids. This chain's CDR3 is CAWSVGDTGELFF. CDR3 bases: TGTGCCTGGAGTGTAGGGGACACCGGGGAGCTGTTTTTT. The full variable domain, in which reference TRBV30 and TRBJ2-2 provide the parts outside the CDR3, is SQTIHQWPATLVQPVGSPLSLECTVEGTSNPNLYWYRQAAGRGLQLLFYSVGIGQISSEVPQNLSASRPQDRQFILSSKKLLLSDSGFYLCAWSVGDTGELFFGEGSRLTVL.

J is TRBJ2-1 and V is TRBV6-5, with TRBD1 matching over 7 bases. With V trimmed by 4 bases and J by 5 bases, 8 bases remained unmatched. From germline, CDR1 is MNHEY and CDR2 SVGAGI. CDR3 length: 15 amino acids. The CDR3, as DNA: TGTGCCAGCAGTTCCCCCGGGACAGAAAACAATGAGCAGTTCTTC. Protein: CASSSPGTENNEQFF.

This clone was seen a few times. Within the sample, other DNA sequences also encode this same CDR3. The J gene is TRBJ1-1, the V gene TRBV29-1, with no clear D. V was trimmed by 3 bases and J by 2 bases, leaving 4 bases between them. The germline V gene encodes CDR1 SQVTM and CDR2 ANQGSEA. This CDR3 is built from 11 residues. The chain's CDR3 is CSVDRNTEAFF. The CDR3, as DNA: TGCAGCGTTGACAGAAACACTGAAGCTTTCTTT.

In nucleotides, the CDR3 is TGTGCCAGCGAGGGAGGAAACACCATATATTTT. It encodes CASEGGNTIYF. The rearrangement links TRBV11-2 to TRBJ1-3; D gene ambiguous. Trimming pared 8 bases from V and 4 bases from J, leaving 6 bases between. The CDR3 has 11 amino acids. CDR1 and CDR2 (germline): SGHAT, FQNNGV.

The chain combines TRBV5-6 with TRBJ2-7; 7 bases agree with TRBD2. This CDR3 contains 19 residues. The germline gives CDR1 SGHDT, CDR2 YYEEEE. Trimming removed 1 base from V and 2 bases from J; junction bases left unmatched: 18. The CDR3 sequence: CASSLWGGHGQRTPYEQYF. In DNA form, the CDR3 reads TGTGCCAGCAGCTTGTGGGGGGGTCACGGACAAAGGACCCCCTACGAGCAGTACTTC.

This chain links TRBV7-9 with TRBJ2-1; 10 bases match TRBD1. V lost 3 bases, J lost 8 bases, and 7 bases stayed unmatched. The CDR3 has 15 residues. Germline V gene lookup returns CDR1 SEHNR and CDR2 FQNEAQ (reference sequence). The CDR3 DNA is TGTGCCAGCAGCTTTACCGGGACAGGGGCGGATGAGCAGTTCTTC. Residues: CASSFTGTGADEQFF.

The chain recombines TRBV7-8 with TRBJ2-3, with D perhaps TRBD1 (6 bases). Trimming stripped 5 bases from V and 0 bases from J, with 12 bases between. The germline CDR1 and CDR2 sequences are SGHVS and FQNEAQ. CDR3 length: 15 residues. CDR3 loop: CASSRTARSTDTQYF. The DNA of the CDR3 is TGTGCCAGCAGCCGGACAGCACGTAGCACAGATACGCAGTATTTT.

The gene calls are TRBV7-9 and TRBJ1-4; 10 bases fit TRBD1. This CDR3 contains 18 residues. Germline V gene lookup returns CDR1 SEHNR and CDR2 FQNEAQ (reference sequence). V was pared by 1 base and J by 0 bases, with 5 bases of the junction left unmatched. In nucleotides, the CDR3 is TGTGCCAGCAGCTTAGTGGGGACAGGGGAATCAACTAATGAAAAACTGTTTTTT. It specifies CASSLVGTGESTNEKLFF.

This rearrangement joins TRBV6-5 to TRBJ2-5; TRBD2 is a possible D gene (5 bases). The DNA end is a closer match to TRBJ2-7, so the J assignment may be wrong. The CDR3 totals 14 residues. Looked up from germline, CDR1 is MNHEY and CDR2 is SVGAGI. The CDR3: CASSYTPGSYEQYF. CDR3 in DNA: TGTGCCAGCAGTTACACACCGGGGTCCTACGAGCAGTACTTC.

This clone was observed a few times. This sequence joins TRBV7-2 and TRBJ1-2; D may be TRBD1 (5 bases). The CDR3 has 14 amino acids. The V and J ends lost 5 bases and 3 bases respectively, with 13 bases between them. Looked up from germline, CDR1 is SGHTA and CDR2 is FQGNSA. The DNA of the CDR3 is TGTGCCAGCAGCCCTGAGGGAGGGGACTATGGCTACACCTTC. Translated: CASSPEGGDYGYTF.

V and J are TRBV29-1 and TRBJ1-1; D remains unclear. Germline values: CDR1 SQVTM, CDR2 ANQGSEA. The CDR3 is 12 residues long. V was clipped by 3 bases and J by 0 bases, with 5 bases between them. The CDR3 region has the DNA TGCAGCGTTGAGTGGTTGAACACTGAAGCTTTCTTT. It yields the protein CSVEWLNTEAFF.